The rows below give T cell receptor beta chains drawn from one sample of a study of shared clonotypes between healthy human individuals. Assay used: immunoSEQ multiplex PCR; TCRdb lists only in-frame clones, some missing. The sample records hundreds of thousands of clones, 90% to 95% being singletons. The specimen sequenced was naive CD8+ T cells sorted from blood. These receptors were taken from a woman younger than 45 in good health. CDR3s include the opening cysteine and the closing phenylalanine or tryptophan. The D gene is left open where the match is weak. Some rows have no size entry. The others give once, few or many, or a class for an expanded clone.

clone size: -
D gene: TRBD2
V gene: TRBV7-2
J gene: TRBJ2-7
CDR3 DNA: TGTGCCAGCAGCCCGGGGACTAGCGGGTACGAGCAGTACTTC
CDR3 protein: CASSPGTSGYEQYF

clone size: -
D gene: -
V gene: TRBV27
J gene: TRBJ1-1
CDR3 DNA: TGTGCCAGCAAAAGGGGGAACACTGAAGCTTTCTTT
CDR3 protein: CASKRGNTEAFF

clone size: -
D gene: -
V gene: TRBV28
J gene: TRBJ2-7
CDR3 DNA: TGTGCCAGCAGTTTAACCCACGAGCAGTACTTC
CDR3 protein: CASSLTHEQYF

clone size: -
D gene: TRBD2
V gene: TRBV7-9
J gene: TRBJ2-7
CDR3 DNA: TGTGCCAGCAGCTTATCGGTGGGAGGGCCCTACGAGCAGTACTTC
CDR3 protein: CASSLSVGGPYEQYF

clone size: -
D gene: -
V gene: TRBV5-1
J gene: TRBJ2-7
CDR3 DNA: TGCGCCAGCAAACGGGAGAGGGGCCGAGGAGAGCAGTACTTC
CDR3 protein: CASKRERGRGEQYF

clone size: -
D gene: -
V gene: TRBV7-6
J gene: TRBJ1-2
CDR3 DNA: TGTGCCAGCAGCAAAAACCTGGGGGGGCTCTATGGCTACACCTTC
CDR3 protein: CASSKNLGGLYGYTF

clone size: -
D gene: TRBD1
V gene: TRBV28
J gene: TRBJ2-7
CDR3 DNA: TGTGCCAGCAGTCTGATCGGGACAGGGCTCTACGAGCAGTACTTC
CDR3 protein: CASSLIGTGLYEQYF

clone size: once
D gene: -
V gene: TRBV19
J gene: TRBJ2-5
CDR3 DNA: TGTGCCAGTAGTCCGCTGAGGGGCCAAGAGACCCAGTACTTC
CDR3 protein: CASSPLRGQETQYF

clone size: -
D gene: TRBD1
V gene: TRBV7-8
J gene: TRBJ2-7
CDR3 DNA: TGTGCCAGCAGCTTAGAGCTGGGACAGGGTAACGAGCAGTACTTC
CDR3 protein: CASSLELGQGNEQYF

clone size: -
D gene: -
V gene: TRBV7-9
J gene: TRBJ1-5
CDR3 DNA: TGTGCCAGCAGCCGGGACACGAATCAGCCCCAGCATTTT
CDR3 protein: CASSRDTNQPQHF

clone size: -
D gene: TRBD2
V gene: TRBV7-7
J gene: TRBJ2-1
CDR3 DNA: TGTGCCAGCAGCTTAGCCTTTCTTACTAGCGGGAGCTCCTACAATGAGCAGTTCTTC
CDR3 protein: CASSLAFLTSGSSYNEQFF

clone size: -
D gene: TRBD1
V gene: TRBV5-1
J gene: TRBJ2-7
CDR3 DNA: TGCGCCAGCAGCCAGACAGGGGCGGGGACCTACGAGCAGTACTTC
CDR3 protein: CASSQTGAGTYEQYF

clone size: -
D gene: -
V gene: TRBV4-2
J gene: TRBJ1-3
CDR3 DNA: TGTGCCAGCAGCCGAACCGGGGGGATTACTGGAAACACCATATATTTT
CDR3 protein: CASSRTGGITGNTIYF

clone size: -
D gene: -
V gene: TRBV6-5
J gene: TRBJ2-3
CDR3 DNA: TGTGCCAGCAGTCACTATCCAGATACGCAGTATTTT
CDR3 protein: CASSHYPDTQYF

clone size: -
D gene: -
V gene: TRBV27
J gene: TRBJ2-2
CDR3 DNA: TGTGCCAGCAGTTTAGGAAGAAGGAACACCGGGGAGCTGTTTTTT
CDR3 protein: CASSLGRRNTGELFF

clone size: -
D gene: -
V gene: TRBV6-6
J gene: TRBJ2-7
CDR3 DNA: TGTGCCAGCAGTTACTTGGGCTTCCGGGAGACCTACGAGCAGTACTTC
CDR3 protein: CASSYLGFRETYEQYF

clone size: once
D gene: -
V gene: TRBV4-1
J gene: TRBJ2-7
CDR3 DNA: TGCGCCAGCAGCCAAGTCTCGGATTACGAGCAGTACTTC
CDR3 protein: CASSQVSDYEQYF

clone size: -
D gene: -
V gene: TRBV19
J gene: TRBJ2-3
CDR3 DNA: TGTGCCAGTAGTAGAGGACGGAAAATCACAGATACGCAGTATTTT
CDR3 protein: CASSRGRKITDTQYF

clone size: -
D gene: -
V gene: TRBV7-9
J gene: TRBJ1-5
CDR3 DNA: TGTGCCAGCAGCTTAGGAGGGACACCCTATCAGCCCCAGCATTTT
CDR3 protein: CASSLGGTPYQPQHF

clone size: -
D gene: TRBD1
V gene: TRBV5-1
J gene: TRBJ2-5
CDR3 DNA: TGCGCCAGCAGCAAGACAGGGTTCGAAGAGACCCAGTACTTC
CDR3 protein: CASSKTGFEETQYF

clone size: -
D gene: -
V gene: TRBV7-2
J gene: TRBJ2-7
CDR3 DNA: TGTGCCAGCAGCTTTATCACACCCTCCTACGAGCAGTACTTC
CDR3 protein: CASSFITPSYEQYF

clone size: -
D gene: -
V gene: TRBV6-6
J gene: TRBJ2-7
CDR3 DNA: TGTGCCAGCAGTTACTCGGAAGGGGCCGCCTACGAGCAGTACTTC
CDR3 protein: CASSYSEGAAYEQYF

clone size: -
D gene: -
V gene: TRBV2
J gene: TRBJ2-2
CDR3 DNA: TGTGCCAGCGAGATGGGGGACGGGGAGCTGTTTTTT
CDR3 protein: CASEMGDGELFF

clone size: -
D gene: TRBD1
V gene: TRBV28
J gene: TRBJ1-2
CDR3 DNA: TGTGCCAGCAGTACGGACAGGGGGGCTGGCTACACCTTC
CDR3 protein: CASSTDRGAGYTF

clone size: -
D gene: TRBD1
V gene: TRBV6-1
J gene: TRBJ1-5
CDR3 DNA: TGTGCCAGCAGTGAATCTCTGACAGGGCGTCAGCCCCAGCATTTT
CDR3 protein: CASSESLTGRQPQHF

clone size: -
D gene: -
V gene: TRBV6-6
J gene: TRBJ2-5
CDR3 DNA: TGTGCCAGCAGCTCCTTGGAGGGTACCCTACAGACCCAGTACTTC
CDR3 protein: CASSSLEGTLQTQYF

clone size: -
D gene: TRBD2
V gene: TRBV28
J gene: TRBJ2-1
CDR3 DNA: TGTGCCAGCAGTCACCAGACTAGCGGGGGATTCTTC
CDR3 protein: CASSHQTSGGFF

clone size: -
D gene: -
V gene: TRBV9
J gene: TRBJ1-1
CDR3 DNA: TGTGCCAGCAGCGTTGGAGGGACCTTAACTGAAGCTTTCTTT
CDR3 protein: CASSVGGTLTEAFF

clone size: -
D gene: TRBD2
V gene: TRBV29-1
J gene: TRBJ2-1
CDR3 DNA: TGCAGCTCTGAAGTGGGGGGGAGTCAGAATGAGCAGTTCTTC
CDR3 protein: CSSEVGGSQNEQFF

clone size: -
D gene: -
V gene: TRBV11-2
J gene: TRBJ2-7
CDR3 DNA: TGTGCCAGCAGCTTAGATGGTAGCAGCCTCCCTTACGAGCAGTACTTC
CDR3 protein: CASSLDGSSLPYEQYF

clone size: -
D gene: -
V gene: TRBV23-1
J gene: TRBJ2-7
CDR3 DNA: TGCGCCAGCAAACCGAGGGGGAACGAGCAGTACTTC
CDR3 protein: CASKPRGNEQYF

clone size: -
D gene: -
V gene: TRBV2
J gene: TRBJ1-1
CDR3 DNA: TGTGCCAGGAGGGGGGACACTGAAGCTTTCTTT
CDR3 protein: CARRGDTEAFF

clone size: -
D gene: TRBD2
V gene: TRBV28
J gene: TRBJ2-7
CDR3 DNA: TGTGCCAGCAGTTTAGGGACTAGCGGGGGCCGCTCCTACGAGCAGTACTTC
CDR3 protein: CASSLGTSGGRSYEQYF

clone size: -
D gene: -
V gene: TRBV6-5
J gene: TRBJ2-2
CDR3 DNA: TGTGCCAGCAGTTACTTTACGAACACCGGGGAGCTGTTTTTT
CDR3 protein: CASSYFTNTGELFF

clone size: -
D gene: -
V gene: TRBV28
J gene: TRBJ1-4
CDR3 DNA: TGTGCCAGCAGTTTAGCAGGCAGCCCAAATGAAAAACTGTTTTTT
CDR3 protein: CASSLAGSPNEKLFF

clone size: -
D gene: TRBD1
V gene: TRBV27
J gene: TRBJ2-3
CDR3 DNA: TGTGCCAGCAGTTCAGGGACAGTCATGGGGCAGTATTTT
CDR3 protein: CASSSGTVMGQYF

clone size: -
D gene: -
V gene: TRBV6-5
J gene: TRBJ2-1
CDR3 DNA: TGTGCCAGCCACCGGACTGAAAGAGGTGAGCAGTTCTTC
CDR3 protein: CASHRTERGEQFF

clone size: -
D gene: TRBD1
V gene: TRBV5-4
J gene: TRBJ1-2
CDR3 DNA: TGTGCCAGCAGCCCTGAGACAGGGTGGGGTTATGGCTACACCTTC
CDR3 protein: CASSPETGWGYGYTF

clone size: -
D gene: -
V gene: TRBV21-1
J gene: TRBJ2-1
CDR3 DNA: TGTGCCAGCAGCCCAAGCACGGATGAGCAGTTCTTC
CDR3 protein: CASSPSTDEQFF

clone size: once
D gene: -
V gene: TRBV27
J gene: TRBJ1-2
CDR3 DNA: TGTGCCAGCAGTTCGGATCCGACAGGCTTGAACTATGGCTACACCTTC
CDR3 protein: CASSSDPTGLNYGYTF

clone size: -
D gene: -
V gene: TRBV27
J gene: TRBJ2-7
CDR3 DNA: TGTGCCAGCAGCTTAAGTAGCGAGCAGTACTTC
CDR3 protein: CASSLSSEQYF

clone size: -
D gene: -
V gene: TRBV7-6
J gene: TRBJ2-2
CDR3 DNA: TGTGCCAGCAGCCCGGAGGACCGTCCGAACACCGGGGAGCTGTTTTTT
CDR3 protein: CASSPEDRPNTGELFF

clone size: -
D gene: -
V gene: TRBV11-2
J gene: TRBJ1-2
CDR3 DNA: TGTGCCAGCAGCACGGGGGGGCTTTACTATGGCTACACCTTC
CDR3 protein: CASSTGGLYYGYTF

clone size: -
D gene: -
V gene: TRBV25-1
J gene: TRBJ2-7
CDR3 DNA: TGTGCCAGCAGTGACTCGGGACTGTACTCCTACGAGCAGTACTTC
CDR3 protein: CASSDSGLYSYEQYF